Listed below are T cell receptor beta chains from one sample, sequenced in a study of T cell clones after liver transplantation. Clones were read by immunoSEQ multiplex PCR, and TCRdb kept only the in-frame ones, dropping some. The data hold 68,000 or so clones, with 85% to 95% observed a single time. This specimen consisted of CD4+ T cells from blood, obtained less than 28 months after liver transplant. These receptor sequences come from a human patient who received a liver transplant. Some T cells may arise from the graft donor. CDR3s include the opening cysteine and the closing phenylalanine or tryptophan. A D gene is named only where the DNA matches it firmly. For some rows the clone size is stated as once, few or many, or as a class when expanded; others skip it.

J gene,clone size,V gene,D gene,CDR3 DNA,CDR3 protein
TRBJ1-2,NA,TRBV5-1,NA,TGCGCCAGCAGCTTGGCCGGCGAATCAGGGCCCTATGGCTACACCTTC,CASSLAGESGPYGYTF
TRBJ2-7,NA,TRBV28,NA,TGTGCCAGCAGCGGACCTCAGGGGAGGGAGCAGTACTTC,CASSGPQGREQYF
TRBJ1-4,NA,TRBV7-6,NA,TGTGCCAGCAGCTTACTCGAGGCAGGGCGGGAAAAACTGTTTTTT,CASSLLEAGREKLFF
TRBJ2-1,NA,TRBV7-9,TRBD2,TGTGCCAGCAGCTTGACTAGCGGGATACCCAGCGATGAGCAGTTCTTC,CASSLTSGIPSDEQFF
TRBJ1-1,NA,TRBV4-2,NA,TGTGCCAGCAGCCAAGAAGGAGTAACTGAAGCTTTCTTT,CASSQEGVTEAFF
TRBJ1-2,NA,TRBV29-1,TRBD1,TGCAGCGTCATGACAGGGACCTATGGCTACACCTTC,CSVMTGTYGYTF
TRBJ2-1,NA,TRBV5-1,NA,TGCGCCAGCAGCTTGGCCACGGCGGGCATATACAATGAGCAGTTCTTC,CASSLATAGIYNEQFF
TRBJ2-2,NA,TRBV5-6,NA,TGTGCCAGCAGCCCTGGACCCACCGGGGAGCTGTTTTTT,CASSPGPTGELFF
TRBJ2-1,NA,TRBV9,TRBD2,TGTGCCAGCGCCCCCGGGACTAGCGGATACAATGAGCAGTTCTTC,CASAPGTSGYNEQFF
TRBJ2-2,once,TRBV25-1,NA,TGTGCCAGCAGTGGAGTAACCACCGGGGAGCTGTTTTTT,CASSGVTTGELFF
TRBJ2-1,NA,TRBV5-1,TRBD2,TGCGCCAGCAGCTTGGAGGTAGCGGGAGGCGGGAATGAGCAGTTCTTC,CASSLEVAGGGNEQFF
TRBJ2-5,NA,TRBV5-1,NA,TGCGCCAGCAGCTTGGGGGGTCAAGGGGCCCAAGAGACCCAGTACTTC,CASSLGGQGAQETQYF
TRBJ2-5,NA,TRBV10-2,TRBD1,TGCGCCAGCCTATCGGCCCCCAGGGACAGGAGCTACCAAGAGACCCAGTACTTC,CASLSAPRDRSYQETQYF
TRBJ2-7,once,TRBV19,TRBD2,TGTGCCAGTAAGAAGCGGGAGGCCTACGAGCAGTACTTC,CASKKREAYEQYF
TRBJ2-1,NA,TRBV5-6,NA,TGTGCCAGCAGCTTGGGGCACGATGAGCAGTTCTTC,CASSLGHDEQFF
TRBJ1-1,NA,TRBV7-9,NA,TGTGCCAGCAGCTTAGAGGTACAGCAGAACACTGAAGCTTTCTTT,CASSLEVQQNTEAFF
TRBJ1-1,once,TRBV10-3,TRBD1,TGTGCCATCAGTGTCGGGACAGAAGGGACTGAAGCTTTCTTT,CAISVGTEGTEAFF